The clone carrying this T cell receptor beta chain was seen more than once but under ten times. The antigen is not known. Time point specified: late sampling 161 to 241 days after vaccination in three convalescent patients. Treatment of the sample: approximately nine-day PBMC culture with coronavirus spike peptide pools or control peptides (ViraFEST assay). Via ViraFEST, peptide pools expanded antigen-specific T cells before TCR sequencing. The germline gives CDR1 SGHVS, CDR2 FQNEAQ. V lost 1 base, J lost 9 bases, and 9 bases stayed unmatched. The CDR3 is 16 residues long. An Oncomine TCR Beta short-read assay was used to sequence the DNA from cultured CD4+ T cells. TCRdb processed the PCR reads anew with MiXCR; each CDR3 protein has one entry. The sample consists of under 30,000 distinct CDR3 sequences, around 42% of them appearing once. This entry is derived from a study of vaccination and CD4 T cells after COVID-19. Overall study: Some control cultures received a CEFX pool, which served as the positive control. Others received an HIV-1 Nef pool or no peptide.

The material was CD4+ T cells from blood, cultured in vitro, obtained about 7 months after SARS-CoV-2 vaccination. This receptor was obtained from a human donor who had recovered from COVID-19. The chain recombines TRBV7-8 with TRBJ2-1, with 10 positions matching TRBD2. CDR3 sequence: CASSLVVASGRGEQFF. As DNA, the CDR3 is TGTGCCAGCAGCTTAGTCGTCGCTAGCGGGAGAGGTGAGCAGTTCTTC.